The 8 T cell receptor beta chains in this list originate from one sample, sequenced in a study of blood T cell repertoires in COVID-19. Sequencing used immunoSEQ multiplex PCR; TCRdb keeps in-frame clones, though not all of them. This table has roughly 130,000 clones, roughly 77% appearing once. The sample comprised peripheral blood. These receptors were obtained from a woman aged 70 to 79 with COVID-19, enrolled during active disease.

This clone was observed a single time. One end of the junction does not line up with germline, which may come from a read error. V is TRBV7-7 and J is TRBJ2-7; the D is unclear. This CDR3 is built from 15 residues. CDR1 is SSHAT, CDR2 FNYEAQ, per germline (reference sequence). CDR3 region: CASSSSPGHSYEQYF. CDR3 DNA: TGTGCTAGCAGCTCATCACCTGGGCACTCCTACGAGCAGTACTTC.

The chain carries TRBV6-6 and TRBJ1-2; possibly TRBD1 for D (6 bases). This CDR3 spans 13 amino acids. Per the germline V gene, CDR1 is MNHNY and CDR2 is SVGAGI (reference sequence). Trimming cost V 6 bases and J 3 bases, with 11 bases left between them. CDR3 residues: CASRRQVDYGYTF. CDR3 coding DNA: TGTGCCAGCAGGCGACAGGTGGACTATGGCTACACCTTC.

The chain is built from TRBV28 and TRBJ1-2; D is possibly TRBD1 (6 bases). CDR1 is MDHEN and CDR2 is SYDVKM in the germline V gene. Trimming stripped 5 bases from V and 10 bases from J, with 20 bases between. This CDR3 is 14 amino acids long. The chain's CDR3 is CASSLKPGTSNYTF. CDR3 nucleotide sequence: TGTGCCAGCAGTCTAAAACCCGGGACATCGAACTACACCTTC.

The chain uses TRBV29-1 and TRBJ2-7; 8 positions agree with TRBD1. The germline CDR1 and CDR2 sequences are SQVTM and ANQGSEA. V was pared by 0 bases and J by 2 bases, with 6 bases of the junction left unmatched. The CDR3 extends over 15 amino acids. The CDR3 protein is CSVEEDGTGTYEQYF. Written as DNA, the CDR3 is TGCAGCGTTGAAGAGGACGGGACAGGTACCTACGAGCAGTACTTC.

The CDR3 nucleotides read TGTGCCAGCAGCCTGACAGCAGAGAACACTGAAGCTTTCTTT. Protein: CASSLTAENTEAFF. The J gene is TRBJ1-1, the V gene TRBV3-1 (or the pseudogene TRBV3-2); D might be TRBD1 (5 bases). Germline V gene lookup returns CDR1 LGHDT and CDR2 YNNKEL (reference sequence). This CDR3 is 14 amino acids long. Trimming shortened V by 4 bases and J by 1 base, and 10 bases separated the two germline ends.

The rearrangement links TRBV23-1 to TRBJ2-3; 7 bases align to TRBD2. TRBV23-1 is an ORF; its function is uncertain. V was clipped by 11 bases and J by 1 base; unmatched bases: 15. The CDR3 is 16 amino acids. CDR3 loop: CAGLGGEVRGTDTQYF. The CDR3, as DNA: TGCGCCGGACTAGGTGGGGAGGTCAGGGGCACAGATACGCAGTATTTT.

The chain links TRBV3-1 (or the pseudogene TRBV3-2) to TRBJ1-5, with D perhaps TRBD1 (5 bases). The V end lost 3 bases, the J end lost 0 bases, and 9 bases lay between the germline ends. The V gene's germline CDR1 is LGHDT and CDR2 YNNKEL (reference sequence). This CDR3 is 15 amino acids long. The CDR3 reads CASSQTAYSNQPQHF. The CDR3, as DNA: TGTGCCAGCAGCCAGACAGCATATAGCAATCAGCCCCAGCATTTT.

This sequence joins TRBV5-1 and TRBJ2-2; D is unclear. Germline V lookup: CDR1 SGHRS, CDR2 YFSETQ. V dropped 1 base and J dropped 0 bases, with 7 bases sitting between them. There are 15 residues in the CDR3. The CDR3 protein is CASSLRHSNTGELFF. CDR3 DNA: TGCGCCAGCAGCTTGAGACACTCGAACACCGGGGAGCTGTTTTTT.